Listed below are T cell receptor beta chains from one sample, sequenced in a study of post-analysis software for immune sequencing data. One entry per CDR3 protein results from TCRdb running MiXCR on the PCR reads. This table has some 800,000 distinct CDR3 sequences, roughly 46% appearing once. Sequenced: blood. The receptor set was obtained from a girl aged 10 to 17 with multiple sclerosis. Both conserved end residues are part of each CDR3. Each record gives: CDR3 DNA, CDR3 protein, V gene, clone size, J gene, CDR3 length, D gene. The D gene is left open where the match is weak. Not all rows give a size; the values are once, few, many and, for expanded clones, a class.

CDR3 DNA: TGTGCCAGCAGCCAAGAGTACAGAGGGGATCAGCCCCAGCATTTT
CDR3 protein: CASSQEYRGDQPQHF
V gene: TRBV3-1
clone size: few
J gene: TRBJ1-5
CDR3 length: 15
D gene: .

CDR3 DNA: TGTGCCAGCAGCGGACGAATGGGGACAGTTCTTGGCTATGGCTACACCTTC
CDR3 protein: CASSGRMGTVLGYGYTF
V gene: TRBV9
clone size: .
J gene: TRBJ1-2
CDR3 length: 17
D gene: TRBD1

CDR3 DNA: TGTGCCAGCAGTTATAGTCCGGGAAGCCTGTTCGGAACGCAGTATTTT
CDR3 protein: CASSYSPGSLFGTQYF
V gene: TRBV6-2/TRBV6-3
clone size: .
J gene: TRBJ2-3
CDR3 length: 16
D gene: .

CDR3 DNA: TGTGCCAGCAGTTTTCGGGCCAGTAGGGGCACAGATACGCAGTATTTT
CDR3 protein: CASSFRASRGTDTQYF
V gene: TRBV27
clone size: .
J gene: TRBJ2-3
CDR3 length: 16
D gene: .

CDR3 DNA: TGTGCCAGCCGCACGGCCACCGAAAACACTGAAGCTTTCTTT
CDR3 protein: CASRTATENTEAFF
V gene: TRBV6-1
clone size: .
J gene: TRBJ1-1
CDR3 length: 14
D gene: .

CDR3 DNA: TGCAGCGTTGACGCCCCAGGGCAAGTCACAGATACGCAGTATTTT
CDR3 protein: CSVDAPGQVTDTQYF
V gene: TRBV29-1
clone size: .
J gene: TRBJ2-3
CDR3 length: 15
D gene: .

CDR3 DNA: TGTGCCAGCAGTTTTACTGCAGAGGAGACCCAGTACTTC
CDR3 protein: CASSFTAEETQYF
V gene: TRBV12-3/TRBV12-4
clone size: .
J gene: TRBJ2-5
CDR3 length: 13
D gene: .

CDR3 DNA: TGTGCCAGCAGCTTACCGGGACCCCCTACGCAGTATTTT
CDR3 protein: CASSLPGPPTQYF
V gene: TRBV7-9
clone size: .
J gene: TRBJ2-3
CDR3 length: 13
D gene: .

CDR3 DNA: TGTGCCACCTCCAGGGGAGATGAGCAGTTCTTC
CDR3 protein: CATSRGDEQFF
V gene: TRBV27
clone size: .
J gene: TRBJ2-1
CDR3 length: 11
D gene: .

CDR3 DNA: TGCGCCAGCAGCTTGGTCAGCGGGAAGGGTGGTGAGCAGTTCTTC
CDR3 protein: CASSLVSGKGGEQFF
V gene: TRBV5-1
clone size: few
J gene: TRBJ2-1
CDR3 length: 15
D gene: TRBD2

CDR3 DNA: TGTGCCAGCAGTTTACGGCAGGGCGTGACCTACGAGCAGTACTTC
CDR3 protein: CASSLRQGVTYEQYF
V gene: TRBV12-3/TRBV12-4
clone size: .
J gene: TRBJ2-7
CDR3 length: 15
D gene: .

CDR3 DNA: TGCGCCAGCAGCTTCGGGGACAGAGACAAAAACATTCAGTACTTC
CDR3 protein: CASSFGDRDKNIQYF
V gene: TRBV5-1
clone size: .
J gene: TRBJ2-4
CDR3 length: 15
D gene: TRBD1

CDR3 DNA: TGTGCCAGCAGCCAAGGGGACAGGAGACGTTTTGCCGAGCAGTACTTC
CDR3 protein: CASSQGDRRRFAEQYF
V gene: TRBV6-5
clone size: .
J gene: TRBJ2-7
CDR3 length: 16
D gene: TRBD1

CDR3 DNA: TGTGCCAGCAGCTTAGTAGGGAACGACAATCAGCCCCAGCATTTT
CDR3 protein: CASSLVGNDNQPQHF
V gene: TRBV7-2
clone size: .
J gene: TRBJ1-5
CDR3 length: 15
D gene: .

CDR3 DNA: TGTGCCACCAGTGATTCCCGCAGGAGCACAGATACGCAGTATTTT
CDR3 protein: CATSDSRRSTDTQYF
V gene: TRBV24-1
clone size: .
J gene: TRBJ2-3
CDR3 length: 15
D gene: .

CDR3 DNA: TGTGCCAGCAGCCCCGGGACTAGCGGGGTGAACTCCTACGAGCAGTACTTC
CDR3 protein: CASSPGTSGVNSYEQYF
V gene: TRBV6-2/TRBV6-3
clone size: .
J gene: TRBJ2-7
CDR3 length: 17
D gene: TRBD2

CDR3 DNA: TGTGCCAGCAGTAGGGCACCCAACTATGGCTACACCTTC
CDR3 protein: CASSRAPNYGYTF
V gene: TRBV2
clone size: .
J gene: TRBJ1-2
CDR3 length: 13
D gene: .

CDR3 DNA: TGTGCCAGCAGCGTAGGCGGCGGTGAAGCTTTCTTT
CDR3 protein: CASSVGGGEAFF
V gene: TRBV9
clone size: few
J gene: TRBJ1-1
CDR3 length: 12
D gene: .

CDR3 DNA: TGTGCCAGCAGGGGACTAGCTAGAAATACGCAGTATTTT
CDR3 protein: CASRGLARNTQYF
V gene: TRBV12-3/TRBV12-4
clone size: few
J gene: TRBJ2-3
CDR3 length: 13
D gene: TRBD2

CDR3 DNA: TGTGCCAGCAGCGAGGGGGCTAATCAGCCCCAGCATTTT
CDR3 protein: CASSEGANQPQHF
V gene: TRBV7-3
clone size: .
J gene: TRBJ1-5
CDR3 length: 13
D gene: TRBD1

CDR3 DNA: TGCGCCAGCAGCCAGGAAAACAGGGAGGTTGCCTACGAGCAGTACTTC
CDR3 protein: CASSQENREVAYEQYF
V gene: TRBV4-1
clone size: once
J gene: TRBJ2-7
CDR3 length: 16
D gene: .

CDR3 DNA: TGCGCCAGCAGCCAAGAATTACTAGCGGGAGGGCCGAATGAGCAGTTCTTC
CDR3 protein: CASSQELLAGGPNEQFF
V gene: TRBV4-1
clone size: .
J gene: TRBJ2-1
CDR3 length: 17
D gene: TRBD2

CDR3 DNA: TGTGCCAGCAGCTTAGCCTCGGGCCTAGCCAAAAACATTCAGTACTTC
CDR3 protein: CASSLASGLAKNIQYF
V gene: TRBV7-9
clone size: .
J gene: TRBJ2-4
CDR3 length: 16
D gene: .

CDR3 DNA: TGTGCCAGCATCGGAGGGGGAGAGCAGTACTTC
CDR3 protein: CASIGGGEQYF
V gene: TRBV6-5
clone size: .
J gene: TRBJ2-7
CDR3 length: 11
D gene: .

CDR3 DNA: TGTGCCAGCAGTTCGACTAGGTCAGATACGCAGTATTTT
CDR3 protein: CASSSTRSDTQYF
V gene: TRBV27
clone size: .
J gene: TRBJ2-3
CDR3 length: 13
D gene: .

CDR3 DNA: TGTGCCAGCAGTGACTCGAAACTAGCGAGCGATTCAGATACGCAGTATTTT
CDR3 protein: CASSDSKLASDSDTQYF
V gene: TRBV6-4
clone size: few
J gene: TRBJ2-3
CDR3 length: 17
D gene: TRBD2

CDR3 DNA: TGTGCCATCAGTGAGTCGGAATCCCTTGGGGGTAGATACGAGCAGTACTTC
CDR3 protein: CAISESESLGGRYEQYF
V gene: TRBV10-3
clone size: .
J gene: TRBJ2-7
CDR3 length: 17
D gene: .

CDR3 DNA: TGCAGTGCCGGGGCTAGAGTGGAGGGGAACACTGAAGCTTTCTTT
CDR3 protein: CSAGARVEGNTEAFF
V gene: TRBV20-1
clone size: .
J gene: TRBJ1-1
CDR3 length: 15
D gene: .

CDR3 DNA: TGTGCCAGCAGATCCGGGGGCTCTGGGGCCAACGTCCTGACTTTC
CDR3 protein: CASRSGGSGANVLTF
V gene: TRBV6-2/TRBV6-3
clone size: .
J gene: TRBJ2-6
CDR3 length: 15
D gene: .